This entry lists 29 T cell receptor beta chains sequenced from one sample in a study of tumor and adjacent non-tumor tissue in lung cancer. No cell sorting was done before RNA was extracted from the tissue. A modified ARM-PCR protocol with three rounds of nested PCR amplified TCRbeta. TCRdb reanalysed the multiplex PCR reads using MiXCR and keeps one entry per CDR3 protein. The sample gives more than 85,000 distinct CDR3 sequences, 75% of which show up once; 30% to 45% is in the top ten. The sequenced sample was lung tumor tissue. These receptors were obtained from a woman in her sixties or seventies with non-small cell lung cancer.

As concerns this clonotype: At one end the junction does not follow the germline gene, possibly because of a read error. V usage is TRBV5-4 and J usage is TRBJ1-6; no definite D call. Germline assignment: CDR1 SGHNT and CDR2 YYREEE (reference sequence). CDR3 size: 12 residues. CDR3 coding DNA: TGTGCAAGCAGCTATAGCGGTTCACCCCACCACTTT. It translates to CASSYSGSPHHF.

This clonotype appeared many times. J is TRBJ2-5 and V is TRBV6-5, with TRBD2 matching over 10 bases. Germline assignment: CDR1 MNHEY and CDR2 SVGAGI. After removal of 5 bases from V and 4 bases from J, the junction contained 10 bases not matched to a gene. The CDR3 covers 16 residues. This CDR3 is CASSPIASGSGETQYF. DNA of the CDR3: TGTGCCAGCAGTCCCATAGCTAGCGGGAGTGGAGAGACCCAGTACTTC.

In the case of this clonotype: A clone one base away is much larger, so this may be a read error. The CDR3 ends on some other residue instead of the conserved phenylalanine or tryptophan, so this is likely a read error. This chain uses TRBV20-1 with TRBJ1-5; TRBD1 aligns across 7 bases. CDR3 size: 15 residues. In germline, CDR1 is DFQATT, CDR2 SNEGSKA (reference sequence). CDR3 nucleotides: TGCAGTGCTAGTAGGCAGGGGGGAAGCAATCAGCTCCAGCATCTT. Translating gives CSASRQGGSNQLQHL.

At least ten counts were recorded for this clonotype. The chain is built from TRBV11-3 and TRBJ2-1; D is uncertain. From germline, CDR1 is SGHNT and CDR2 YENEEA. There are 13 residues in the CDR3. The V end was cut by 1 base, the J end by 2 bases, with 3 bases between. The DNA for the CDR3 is TGTGCCAGCAGCTTAGGTGCCTACAATGAGCAGTTCTTC. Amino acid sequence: CASSLGAYNEQFF.

The CDR3 is CASTQGRISGDTQYF. CDR3 nucleotide sequence: TGTGCCAGTACCCAAGGGCGGATTAGCGGTGATACGCAGTATTTT. This rearrangement joins TRBV7-8 to TRBJ2-3, with a weak D call TRBD2 (6 bases). V was cut by 9 bases and J by 6 bases, with 22 bases left in between. Germline V lookup: CDR1 SGHVS, CDR2 FQNEAQ. The CDR3 covers 15 residues.

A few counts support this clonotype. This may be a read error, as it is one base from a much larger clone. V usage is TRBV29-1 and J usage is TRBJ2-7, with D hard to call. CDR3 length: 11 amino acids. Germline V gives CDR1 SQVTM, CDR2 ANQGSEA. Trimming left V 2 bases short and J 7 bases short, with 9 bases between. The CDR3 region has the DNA TGCAGCGTTGAATGTAGACGGGAGCAGTACTTC. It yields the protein CSVECRREQYF.

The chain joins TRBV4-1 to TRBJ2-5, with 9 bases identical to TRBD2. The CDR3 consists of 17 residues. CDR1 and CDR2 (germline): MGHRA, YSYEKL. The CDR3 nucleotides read TGCATCAGCAGTCAAGATAGGGCGGGGGGGCTGCCCGAGACCCAGTACTTC. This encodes CISSQDRAGGLPETQYF.

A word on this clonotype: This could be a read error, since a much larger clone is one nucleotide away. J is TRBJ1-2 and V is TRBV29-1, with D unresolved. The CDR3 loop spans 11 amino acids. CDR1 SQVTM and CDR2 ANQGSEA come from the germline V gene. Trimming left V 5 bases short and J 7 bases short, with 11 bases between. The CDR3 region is CSVPSKGGYTF. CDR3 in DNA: TGCAGCGTTCCAAGTAAGGGTGGCTACACCTTC.

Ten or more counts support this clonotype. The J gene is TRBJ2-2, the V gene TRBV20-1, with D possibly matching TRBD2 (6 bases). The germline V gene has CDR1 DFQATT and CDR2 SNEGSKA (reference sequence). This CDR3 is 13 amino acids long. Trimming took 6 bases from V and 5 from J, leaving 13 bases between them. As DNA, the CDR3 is TGCAGTGCCCCTGCGGGGATGACCGGGGAGCTGTTTTTT. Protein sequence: CSAPAGMTGELFF.

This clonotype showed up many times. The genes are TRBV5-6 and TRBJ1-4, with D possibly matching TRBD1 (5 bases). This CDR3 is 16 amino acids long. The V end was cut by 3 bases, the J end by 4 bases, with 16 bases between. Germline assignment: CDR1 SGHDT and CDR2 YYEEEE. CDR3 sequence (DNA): TGTGCCAGCAGCTGGGGGTTCCGGGACCATAATGAAAAACTGTTTTTT. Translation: CASSWGFRDHNEKLFF.

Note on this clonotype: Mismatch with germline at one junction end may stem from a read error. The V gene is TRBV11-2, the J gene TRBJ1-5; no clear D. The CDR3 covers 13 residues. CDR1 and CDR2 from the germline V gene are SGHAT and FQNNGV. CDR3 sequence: CVSSLGYNQPQHF. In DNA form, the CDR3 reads TGTGTCAGCAGCTTAGGGTATAATCAGCCCCAGCATTTT.

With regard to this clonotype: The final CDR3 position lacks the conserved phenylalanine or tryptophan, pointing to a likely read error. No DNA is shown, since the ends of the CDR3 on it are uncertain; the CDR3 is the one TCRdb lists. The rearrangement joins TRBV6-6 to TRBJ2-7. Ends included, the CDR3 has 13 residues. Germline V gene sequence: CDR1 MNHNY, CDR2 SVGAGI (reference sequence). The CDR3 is CASSDKMGYEQYL.

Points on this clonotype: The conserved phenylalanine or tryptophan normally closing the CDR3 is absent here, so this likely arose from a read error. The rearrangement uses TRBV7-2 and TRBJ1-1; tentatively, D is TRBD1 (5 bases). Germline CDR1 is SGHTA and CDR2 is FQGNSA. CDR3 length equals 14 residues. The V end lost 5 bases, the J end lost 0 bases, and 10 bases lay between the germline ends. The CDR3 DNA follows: TGTGCCAGCAGCCCGGGACCCTTGAACACTGAAGCTTTCTTA. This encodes CASSPGPLNTEAFL.

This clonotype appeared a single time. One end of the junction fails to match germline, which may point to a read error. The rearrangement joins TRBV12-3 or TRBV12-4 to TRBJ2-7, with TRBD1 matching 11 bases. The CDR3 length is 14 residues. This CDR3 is CDSSIRTGGHWQYF. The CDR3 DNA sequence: TGTGACAGCAGCATTAGGACAGGGGGCCACTGGCAGTACTTC.

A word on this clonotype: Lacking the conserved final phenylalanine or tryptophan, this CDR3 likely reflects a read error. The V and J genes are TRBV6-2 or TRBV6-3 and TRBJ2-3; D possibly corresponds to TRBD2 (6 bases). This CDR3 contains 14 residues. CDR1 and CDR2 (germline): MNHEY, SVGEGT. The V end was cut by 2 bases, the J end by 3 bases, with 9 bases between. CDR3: CASSYPGETDTQYS. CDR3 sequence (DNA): TGTGCCAGCAGTTACCCGGGAGAGACAGATACGCAGTATTCT.

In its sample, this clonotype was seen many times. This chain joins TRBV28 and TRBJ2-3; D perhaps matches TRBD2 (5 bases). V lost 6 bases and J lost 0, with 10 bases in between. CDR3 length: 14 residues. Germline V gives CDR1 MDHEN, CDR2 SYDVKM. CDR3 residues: CASRPGTSTDTQYF. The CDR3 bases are TGTGCCAGCAGGCCGGGAACTAGCACAGATACGCAGTATTTT.

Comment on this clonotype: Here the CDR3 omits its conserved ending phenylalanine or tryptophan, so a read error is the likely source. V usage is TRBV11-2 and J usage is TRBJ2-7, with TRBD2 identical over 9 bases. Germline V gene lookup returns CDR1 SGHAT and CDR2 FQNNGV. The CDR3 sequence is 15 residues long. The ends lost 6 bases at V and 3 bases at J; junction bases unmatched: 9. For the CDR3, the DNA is TGTGCCAGCAGATACAGGATTAGCGGGGGCTACGAGCAGTACCTC. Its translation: CASRYRISGGYEQYL.

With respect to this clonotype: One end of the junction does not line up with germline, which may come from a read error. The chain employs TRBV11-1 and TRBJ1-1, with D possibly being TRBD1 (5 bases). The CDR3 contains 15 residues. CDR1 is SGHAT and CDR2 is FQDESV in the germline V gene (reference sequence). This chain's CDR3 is CANSSPTELNSEAFF. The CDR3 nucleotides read TGTGCCAACAGCTCCCCGACAGAACTGAACAGTGAAGCTTTCTTC.

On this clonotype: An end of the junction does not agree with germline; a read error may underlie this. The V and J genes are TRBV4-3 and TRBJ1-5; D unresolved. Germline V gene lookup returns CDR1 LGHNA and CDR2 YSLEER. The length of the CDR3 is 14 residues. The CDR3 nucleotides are TGCGCCAGCAGCCAAGTTCGTGGCAATCAGTCCCAGCATTTT. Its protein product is CASSQVRGNQSQHF.

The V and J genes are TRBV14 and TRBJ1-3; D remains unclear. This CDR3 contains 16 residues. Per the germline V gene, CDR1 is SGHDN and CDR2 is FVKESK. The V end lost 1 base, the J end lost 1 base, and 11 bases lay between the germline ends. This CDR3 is CASSQVGLTSGNTIYF. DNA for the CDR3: TGTGCCAGCAGCCAAGTGGGCCTTACGTCTGGAAACACCATATATTTT. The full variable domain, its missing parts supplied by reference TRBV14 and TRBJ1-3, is EAGVTQFPSHSVIEKGQTVTLRCDPISGHDNLYWYRRVMGKEIKFLLHFVKESKQDESGMPNNRFLAERTGGTYSTLKVQPAELEDSGVYFCASSQVGLTSGNTIYFGEGSWLTVV.

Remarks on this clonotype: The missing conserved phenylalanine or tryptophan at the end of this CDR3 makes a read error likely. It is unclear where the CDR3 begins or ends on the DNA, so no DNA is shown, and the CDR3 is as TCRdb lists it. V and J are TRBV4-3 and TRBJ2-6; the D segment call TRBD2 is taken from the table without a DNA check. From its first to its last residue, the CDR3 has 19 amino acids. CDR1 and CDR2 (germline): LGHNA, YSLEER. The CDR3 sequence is CASSQAATGGRTGANVLTL.

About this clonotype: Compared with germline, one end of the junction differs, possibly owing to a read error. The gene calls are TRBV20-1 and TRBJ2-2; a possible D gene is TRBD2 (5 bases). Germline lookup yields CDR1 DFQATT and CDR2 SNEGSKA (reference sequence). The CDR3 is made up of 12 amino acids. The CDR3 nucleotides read TGCAGTGCCAGATTGAACACCGGGGAGCTGTTTTTC. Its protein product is CSARLNTGELFF.

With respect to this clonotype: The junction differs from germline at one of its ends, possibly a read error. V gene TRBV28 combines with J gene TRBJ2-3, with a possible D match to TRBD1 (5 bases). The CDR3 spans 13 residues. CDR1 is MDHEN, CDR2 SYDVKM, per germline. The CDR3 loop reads CASNIGVADAQYF. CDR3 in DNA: TGTGCCAGCAACATAGGGGTGGCAGATGCGCAGTATTTT.

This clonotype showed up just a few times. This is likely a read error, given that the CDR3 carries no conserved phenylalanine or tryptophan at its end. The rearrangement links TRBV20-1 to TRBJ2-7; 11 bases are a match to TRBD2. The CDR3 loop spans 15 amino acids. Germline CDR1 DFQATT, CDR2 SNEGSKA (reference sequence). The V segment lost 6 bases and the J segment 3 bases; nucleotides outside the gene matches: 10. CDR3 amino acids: CSAGGPGTSGYEQYS. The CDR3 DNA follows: TGCAGTGCCGGGGGTCCCGGGACTAGCGGCTACGAGCAGTACTCC.

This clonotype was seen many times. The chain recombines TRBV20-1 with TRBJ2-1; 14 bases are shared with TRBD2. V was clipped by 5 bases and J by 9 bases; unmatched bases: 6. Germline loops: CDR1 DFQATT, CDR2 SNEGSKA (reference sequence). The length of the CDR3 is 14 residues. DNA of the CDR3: TGCAGTGCTCCCGGGACTAGCGGGAGACCTGAGCAGTTCTTC. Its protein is CSAPGTSGRPEQFF.

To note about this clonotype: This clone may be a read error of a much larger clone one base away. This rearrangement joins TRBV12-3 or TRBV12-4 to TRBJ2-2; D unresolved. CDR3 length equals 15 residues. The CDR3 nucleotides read TGTGCCAGGAGTTTTCGGGCAGGACCCACCGGGGAGCTGTTTTTT. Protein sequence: CARSFRAGPTGELFF.

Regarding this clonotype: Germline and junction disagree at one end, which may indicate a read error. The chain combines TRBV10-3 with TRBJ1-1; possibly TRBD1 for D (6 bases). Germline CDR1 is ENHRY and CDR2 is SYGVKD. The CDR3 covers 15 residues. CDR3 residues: CAISGAGDSATETFF. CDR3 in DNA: TGTGCCATCAGCGGCGCAGGGGATAGTGCGACTGAAACTTTCTTT.

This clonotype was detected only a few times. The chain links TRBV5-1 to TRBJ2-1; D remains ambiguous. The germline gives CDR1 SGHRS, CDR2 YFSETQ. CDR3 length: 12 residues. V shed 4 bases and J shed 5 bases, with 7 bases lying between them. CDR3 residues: CASSPNDNEQFF. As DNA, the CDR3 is TGCGCCAGCAGCCCCAATGACAATGAGCAGTTCTTC. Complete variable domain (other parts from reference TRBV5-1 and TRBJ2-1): KAGVTQTPRYLIKTRGQQVTLSCSPISGHRSVSWYQQTPGQGLQFLFEYFSETQRNKGNFPGRFSGRQFSNSRSEMNVSTLELGDSALYLCASSPNDNEQFFGPGTRLTVL.

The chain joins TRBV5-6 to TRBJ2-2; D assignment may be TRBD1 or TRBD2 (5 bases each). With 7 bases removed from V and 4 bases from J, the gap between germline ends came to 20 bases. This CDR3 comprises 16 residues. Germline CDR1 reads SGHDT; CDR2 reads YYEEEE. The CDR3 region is CASWDLRGISTGELFF. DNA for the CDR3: TGTGCCAGCTGGGACCTTCGGGGTATAAGCACCGGGGAGCTGTTTTTT.